This TCR beta chain was identified in a study of cytomegalovirus exposure and HLA in healthy donors. The PCR used 60 Vbeta and 13 Jbeta primers. Sequencing was performed with immunoSEQ multiplex PCR; in TCRdb, only in-frame clones are kept and a portion is missing. This sample has some 130,000 clones, with around 70% found just once. The CDR3 runs to 13 residues. Deletions cut 0 bases from V and 6 bases from J, with 10 bases between. Germline V gives CDR1 SGDLS, CDR2 YYNGEE. Sequencing was performed on PBMCs. The J gene is TRBJ2-7, the V gene TRBV9; D call uncertain. This receptor was obtained from a young man in good health and CMV-seropositive. The CDR3 DNA sequence: TGTGCCAGCAGCGTAGGTATTAGCACCGAGCAGTACTTC. Its translation: CASSVGISTEQYF.